These T cell receptor beta chains were read from a single sample in a study of Graves' ophthalmopathy and Graves' hyperthyroidism. In TCRdb, the multiplex PCR reads were re-called with MiXCR into one record per CDR3 protein. Among hundreds of thousands of distinct CDR3 sequences listed, 20% to 25% were seen once. Material: peripheral blood. These receptors originate from a woman between 18 and 29 years old with stable Graves' hyperthyroidism. Some clones in this sample may be carry-over from other donors' samples. Both conserved end residues are part of each CDR3. A D gene is named only where the DNA matches it firmly. Clone size is not always given. Where it is, it says once, few, many or a class for expanded clones.

CDR3nt | CDR3aa | v_gene | abundance | d_gene | j_gene
TGTGCCAGCAGTTTGACAGGGGGCGGTCAACCCCTCCACTTT | CASSLTGGGQPLHF | TRBV12-3/TRBV12-4 | once | TRBD1 | TRBJ1-6
TGTGCCAGCAGCTTAGCCAGCAGCTCCTACGAGCAGTACTTC | CASSLASSSYEQYF | TRBV11-2 | many | . | TRBJ2-7
TGTGCCAGCAGTTACTCAGGGGGGCAAAACGAGCAGTACTTC | CASSYSGGQNEQYF | TRBV6-5 | many | . | TRBJ2-7
TGTGCCAGTAGAACCTTGGTGAACACTGAAGCTTTCTTT | CASRTLVNTEAFF | TRBV19 | many | . | TRBJ1-1
TGTGCCAGCAGCTTAGGGCAGGCCGACTCTGGAAACACCATATATTTT | CASSLGQADSGNTIYF | TRBV13 | few | . | TRBJ1-3
TGTGCCTGGAGGTCCTTCGACAGGGGAGAAGGCTACACCTTC | CAWRSFDRGEGYTF | TRBV30 | few | TRBD1 | TRBJ1-2
TGTGCCAGCAGTTTATTTGGCAGGGCGAACACTGAAGCTTTCTTT | CASSLFGRANTEAFF | TRBV27 | many | . | TRBJ1-1
TGTGCCAGCAGTTACCGCAGCTCACCCCTCCACTTT | CASSYRSSPLHF | TRBV6-6 | many | . | TRBJ1-6
TGTGCCAGCGTAGGGGCGGGTGGCTACACCTTC | CASVGAGGYTF | TRBV28 | . | . | TRBJ1-2
TGTGCCAGCAGTGAAGACGGGGGGGGCACTGAAGCTTTCTTT | CASSEDGGGTEAFF | TRBV6-1 | many | . | TRBJ1-1
TGCAGCGCTCTGGGGGGACTTAAGTCCACTTTT | CSALGGLKSTF | TRBV20-1 | many | . | TRBJ1-6
TGTGCCAGCAGCTTAAGTCCAGGGATGATGGAGACCCAGTACTTC | CASSLSPGMMETQYF | TRBV7-3 | many | . | TRBJ2-5
TGTGCCACCGGGACAGGAGACTACACCTTC | CATGTGDYTF | TRBV10-3 | few | TRBD1 | TRBJ1-2
TGTGCCAGCAGTTACTCGATTTCGGGGTCTGGAAACACCATATACTTT | CASSYSISGSGNTIYF | TRBV6-5 | many | . | TRBJ1-3
TGTGCCAGCTCCATTCCAGGGCGGACTGAAGCTTTCTTT | CASSIPGRTEAFF | TRBV12-3/TRBV12-4 | many | . | TRBJ1-1
TGTGCCAGCAGCTCGCGCCCCGAACGTACGAACTATGGCTACACCTTC | CASSSRPERTNYGYTF | TRBV12-3/TRBV12-4 | . | . | TRBJ1-2
TGTGCCGGAAGGGCCGGACAGGGAGGGTACGGGGAGCTGTTTTTT | CAGRAGQGGYGELFF | TRBV2 | few | . | TRBJ2-2
TGTGCCAGCAGCTTCGACAGGGATGGTTCACCCCTCCACTTT | CASSFDRDGSPLHF | TRBV12-3/TRBV12-4 | few | TRBD1 | TRBJ1-6
TGTGCCAGCAGTGTTGTTCAGACCCAGTACTTC | CASSVVQTQYF | TRBV2 | . | . | TRBJ2-5
TGTGCCAGCAGCGCCGTCAGGACCTACAATCAGCCCCAGCATTTT | CASSAVRTYNQPQHF | TRBV28 | . | . | TRBJ1-5
TGTGCCAGCAGTGACCTAGGGGCCGACGAGCAGTACTTC | CASSDLGADEQYF | TRBV6-1 | few | . | TRBJ2-7
TGTGCCAGCAGTTACTCATTTCGAGGGGGCAACACTGAAGCTTTCTTT | CASSYSFRGGNTEAFF | TRBV6-2/TRBV6-3 | many | TRBD1 | TRBJ1-1
TGTGCCAGCAGCCGAAACGGACAGGGGAACACTGAAGCTTTCTTT | CASSRNGQGNTEAFF | TRBV3-1 | many | TRBD1 | TRBJ1-1
TGTGCCAGCAGCCCCTTCGGGGGAGGGCTCGAGCAGTACTTC | CASSPFGGGLEQYF | TRBV7-9 | few | TRBD2 | TRBJ2-7
TGTGCCAGCAGTTACGGGGAATACGAGCAGTACTTC | CASSYGEYEQYF | TRBV6-2/TRBV6-3 | many | . | TRBJ2-7
TGCAGCGTTGAACGGCAGCAAGAGACCCAGTACTTC | CSVERQQETQYF | TRBV29-1 | many | . | TRBJ2-5
TGCGCCAGCAGCCAAGATTGGGATAGCAATCAGCCCCAGCATTTT | CASSQDWDSNQPQHF | TRBV4-1 | few | . | TRBJ1-5
TGTGCCAGCATCGCAGTCGGACGAAGTAAACAAGAGACCCAGTACTTC | CASIAVGRSKQETQYF | TRBV2 | . | . | TRBJ2-5
TGCAGCGTGGAAAAGGCAGGGACTTACGAGCAGTACTTC | CSVEKAGTYEQYF | TRBV29-1 | many | . | TRBJ2-7
TGTGCCAGCAGCTTGGCTCCCCGTGGAGAGTTTGGGGAGACCCAGTACTTC | CASSLAPRGEFGETQYF | TRBV5-6 | . | . | TRBJ2-5
TGTGCCAGCAGTTTCACTCTCCGGGACCAGCGCAGAGATGGCTACACCTTC | CASSFTLRDQRRDGYTF | TRBV27 | many | . | TRBJ1-2
TGTGCCAGCAGTTTCACCCACACAGGGGGCACTGAAGCTTTCTTT | CASSFTHTGGTEAFF | TRBV12-3/TRBV12-4 | . | TRBD1 | TRBJ1-1
TGTGCCAGCTCACCCCGGGCGGGAGGGCACGAGACCCAGTACTTC | CASSPRAGGHETQYF | TRBV18 | few | TRBD2 | TRBJ2-5
TGTGCCAGCAGTTCACTGGGCCGCGGAAACACCATATATTTT | CASSSLGRGNTIYF | TRBV12-3/TRBV12-4 | few | . | TRBJ1-3
TGTGCCAGCAGTTTAGTTGGACTCACAAGCTCTGGAAACACCATATATTTT | CASSLVGLTSSGNTIYF | TRBV12-3/TRBV12-4 | . | . | TRBJ1-3
TGCCACCCGAGGGGGGGAAACACTGAAGCTTTCTTT | CHPRGGNTEAFF | TRBV30 | many | . | TRBJ1-1
TGTGCCAGCAGTGAATCGGAACGTGAAGCTTTCTTT | CASSESEREAFF | TRBV6-1 | many | . | TRBJ1-1
TGTGCCAGCAGTTTAGGAGGACAGGGGTTTGGAAACACCATATATTTT | CASSLGGQGFGNTIYF | TRBV12-3/TRBV12-4 | many | TRBD1 | TRBJ1-3
TGTGCCAGCAAGACTAGCCGGACCTACGAGCAGTACTTC | CASKTSRTYEQYF | TRBV28 | . | TRBD2 | TRBJ2-7
TGTGCCAGCATCAGCCTTCGGGGGGGCACTGAAGCTTTCTTT | CASISLRGGTEAFF | TRBV6-1 | . | . | TRBJ1-1
TGTGCCAGCAGAGAATTGGGGGGGCAAACTGAAGCTTTCTTT | CASRELGGQTEAFF | TRBV2 | many | . | TRBJ1-1
TGTGCCAGTAGAGGGCTAGCGGCCGAGGGTGAGACCCAGTACTTC | CASRGLAAEGETQYF | TRBV19 | once | TRBD2 | TRBJ2-5
TGTGCCAGCAGTTTCGATCGTATCCCGACCCAGTACTTC | CASSFDRIPTQYF | TRBV12-3/TRBV12-4 | many | . | TRBJ2-5
TGTGCCAGCAGCCTAGACAGGGTTCGGCGGGGGGACGAGCAGTACTTC | CASSLDRVRRGDEQYF | TRBV11-2 | many | . | TRBJ2-7
TGTGCCAGTAGTATTTTTAGAGGAGCTGAAGCTTTCTTT | CASSIFRGAEAFF | TRBV19 | few | . | TRBJ1-1
TGCGCCAGCAGTCCACCCAGGGGATTCACTGAAGCTTTCTTT | CASSPPRGFTEAFF | TRBV12-3/TRBV12-4 | many | . | TRBJ1-1
TGTGCCAGCAGTTTAGTTTGGGGGGCTGAGGAGACCCAGTACTTC | CASSLVWGAEETQYF | TRBV12-3/TRBV12-4 | many | . | TRBJ2-5
TGTGCCAGCTCACCACCGATGGGGCTGGGTGGCTACACCTTC | CASSPPMGLGGYTF | TRBV18 | . | . | TRBJ1-2
TGTGCCAGCAGACCTCTGGGCGGGGGGGCTAGGGAGACCCAGTACTTC | CASRPLGGGARETQYF | TRBV12-3/TRBV12-4 | . | TRBD2 | TRBJ2-5
TGTGCCAGCAGACTCATACAGGTTGGACACGGGGAGCTGTTTTTT | CASRLIQVGHGELFF | TRBV6-2/TRBV6-3 | many | . | TRBJ2-2
TGTGCCACTGACGGGGGGACAGGGGGGACTGAAGCTTTCTTT | CATDGGTGGTEAFF | TRBV6-1 | few | TRBD1 | TRBJ1-1